Sequencing of this TCR beta chain was carried out in a study of blood T cell repertoires in COVID-19. V lost 10 bases and J lost 7, with 17 bases in between. Germline loops: CDR1 MNHEY, CDR2 SMNVEV (reference sequence). The CDR3 contains 14 residues. Sequencing used immunoSEQ multiplex PCR; TCRdb keeps in-frame clones, though not all of them. Of 200,000 to 250,000 clones in the sample, 83% were seen once. In the 2 weeks before study entry, exposed participants met a COVID-19 case, which was PCR-confirmed or clinician-diagnosed. The chain employs TRBV27 and TRBJ1-6; perhaps TRBD1 as D (5 bases). Sequencing was done on a sample of PBMCs or T cells enriched from blood (not recorded which). The source is a woman in her forties or fifties who had been exposed to COVID-19. The CDR3 protein is CATSRVGGNSPLHF. The CDR3 DNA sequence: TGTGCCACCTCCCGGGTCGGGGGGAATTCACCCCTCCACTTT.